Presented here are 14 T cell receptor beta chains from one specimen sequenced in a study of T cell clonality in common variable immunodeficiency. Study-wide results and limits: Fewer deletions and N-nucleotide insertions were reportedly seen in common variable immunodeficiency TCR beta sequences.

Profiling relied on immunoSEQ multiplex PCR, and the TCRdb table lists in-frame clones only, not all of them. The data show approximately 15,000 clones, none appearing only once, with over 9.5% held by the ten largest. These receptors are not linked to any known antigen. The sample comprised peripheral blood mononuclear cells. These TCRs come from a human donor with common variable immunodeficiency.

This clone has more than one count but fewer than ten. CDR3 bases read: TGTGCCAGCACCTTGGGACAGTCTAGGCCC. Its protein product is CASTLGQSRP. The full-length CDR3 reads as CASTLGQSRPQHF. The chain links TRBV2 to TRBJ1-5, with 7 positions matching TRBD1. The CDR3 end falls 3 residues outside the read, so it is completed with the germline J gene. This CDR3 contains 13 residues. Per the germline V gene, CDR1 is SNHLY and CDR2 is FYNNEI. With V trimmed by 7 bases and J by 9 bases, 9 bases remained unmatched.

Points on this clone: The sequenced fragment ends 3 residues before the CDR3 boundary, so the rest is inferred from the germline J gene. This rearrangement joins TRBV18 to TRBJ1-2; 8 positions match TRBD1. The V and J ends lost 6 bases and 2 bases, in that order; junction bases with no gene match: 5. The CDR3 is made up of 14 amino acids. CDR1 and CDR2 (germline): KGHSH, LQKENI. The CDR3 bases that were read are TGTGCCAGCTCCTGGGACAGGCAAAACTATGGC. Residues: CASSWDRQNYG. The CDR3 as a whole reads CASSWDRQNYGYTF. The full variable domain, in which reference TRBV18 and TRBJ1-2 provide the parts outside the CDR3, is NAGVMQNPRHLVRRRGQEARLRCSPMKGHSHVYWYRQLPEEGLKFMVYLQKENIIDESGMPKERFSAEFPKEGPSILRIQQVVRGDSAAYFCASSWDRQNYGYTFGSGTRLTVV.

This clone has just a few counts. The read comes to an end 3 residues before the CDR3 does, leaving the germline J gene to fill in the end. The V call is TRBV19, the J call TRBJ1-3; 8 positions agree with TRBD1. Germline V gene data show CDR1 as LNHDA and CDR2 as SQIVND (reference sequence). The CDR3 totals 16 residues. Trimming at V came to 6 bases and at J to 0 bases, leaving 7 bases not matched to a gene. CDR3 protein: CASSTRTGTSGNTIYF. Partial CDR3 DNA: TGTGCCAGTAGCACCCGGACAGGGACCTCTGGAAACACC.

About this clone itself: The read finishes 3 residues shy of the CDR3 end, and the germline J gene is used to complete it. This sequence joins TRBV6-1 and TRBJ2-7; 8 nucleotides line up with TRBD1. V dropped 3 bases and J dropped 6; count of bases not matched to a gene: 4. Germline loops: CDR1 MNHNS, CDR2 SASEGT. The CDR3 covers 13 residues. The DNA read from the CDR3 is TGTGCCAGCAGTGACAATACAGGGGGCGAG. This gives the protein CASSDNTGGE. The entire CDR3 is CASSDNTGGEQYF.

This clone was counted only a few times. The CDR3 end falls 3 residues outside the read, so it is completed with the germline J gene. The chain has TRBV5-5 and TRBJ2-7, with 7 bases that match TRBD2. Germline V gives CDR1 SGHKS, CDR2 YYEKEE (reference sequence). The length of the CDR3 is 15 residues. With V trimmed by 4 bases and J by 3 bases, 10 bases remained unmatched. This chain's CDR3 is CASSPSGDYRYEQYF. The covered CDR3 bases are TGTGCCAGCAGCCCGTCGGGGGACTACCGCTACGAG.

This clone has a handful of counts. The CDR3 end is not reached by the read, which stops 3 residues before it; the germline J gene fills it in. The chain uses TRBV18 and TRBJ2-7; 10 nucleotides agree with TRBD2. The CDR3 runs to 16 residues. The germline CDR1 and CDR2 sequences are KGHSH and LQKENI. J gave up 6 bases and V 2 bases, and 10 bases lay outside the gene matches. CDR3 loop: CASSPALAGDLREQYF. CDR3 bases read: TGTGCCAGCTCACCAGCCCTAGCGGGAGATTTACGCGAG.

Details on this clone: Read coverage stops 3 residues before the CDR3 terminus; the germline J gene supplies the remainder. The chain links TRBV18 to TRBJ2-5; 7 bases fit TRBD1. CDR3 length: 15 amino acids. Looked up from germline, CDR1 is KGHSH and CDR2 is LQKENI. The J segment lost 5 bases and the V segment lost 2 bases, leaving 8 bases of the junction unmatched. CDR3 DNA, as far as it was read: TGTGCCAGCTCACCATGGGACAGACAAGGGGAGACC. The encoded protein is CASSPWDRQGET. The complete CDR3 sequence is CASSPWDRQGETQYF.

Here the CDR3 reads CASSWRTSGNYEQYF. The CDR3 bases that were read are TGCGCCAGCAGCTGGCGGACTAGCGGGAACTACGAG. This chain joins TRBV5-1 and TRBJ2-7; 12 nucleotides match TRBD2. The CDR3 extends 3 residues past the end of the read, so its final part is completed from the germline J gene. The germline gives CDR1 SGHRS, CDR2 YFSETQ. This CDR3 has 15 amino acids. V was clipped by 3 bases and J by 3 bases; unmatched bases: 4.

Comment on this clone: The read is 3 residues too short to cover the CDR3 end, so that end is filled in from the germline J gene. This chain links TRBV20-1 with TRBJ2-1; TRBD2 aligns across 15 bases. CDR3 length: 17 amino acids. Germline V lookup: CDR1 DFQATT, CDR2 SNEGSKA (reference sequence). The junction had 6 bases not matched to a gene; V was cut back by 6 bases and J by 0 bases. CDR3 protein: CSAPGLAGGRSYNEQFF. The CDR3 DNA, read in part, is TGCAGTGCGCCGGGACTAGCGGGAGGCCGCTCCTACAATGAG.

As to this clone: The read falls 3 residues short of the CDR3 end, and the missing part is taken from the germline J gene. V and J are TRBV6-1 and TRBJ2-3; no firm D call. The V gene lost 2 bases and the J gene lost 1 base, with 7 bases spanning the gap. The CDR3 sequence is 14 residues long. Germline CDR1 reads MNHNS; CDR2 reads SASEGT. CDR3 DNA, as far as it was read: TGTGCCAGCAGTGAACTTCAGGGCACAGATACG. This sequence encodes CASSELQGTDT. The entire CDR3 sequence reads CASSELQGTDTQYF.

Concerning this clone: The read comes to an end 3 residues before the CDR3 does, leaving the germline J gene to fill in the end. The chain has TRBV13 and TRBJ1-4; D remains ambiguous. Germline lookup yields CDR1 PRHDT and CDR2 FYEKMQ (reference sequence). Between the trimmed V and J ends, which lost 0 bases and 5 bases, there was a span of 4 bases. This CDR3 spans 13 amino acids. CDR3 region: CASSLGQNEKLFF. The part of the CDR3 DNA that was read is TGTGCCAGCAGCTTAGGGCAGAATGAAAAA.

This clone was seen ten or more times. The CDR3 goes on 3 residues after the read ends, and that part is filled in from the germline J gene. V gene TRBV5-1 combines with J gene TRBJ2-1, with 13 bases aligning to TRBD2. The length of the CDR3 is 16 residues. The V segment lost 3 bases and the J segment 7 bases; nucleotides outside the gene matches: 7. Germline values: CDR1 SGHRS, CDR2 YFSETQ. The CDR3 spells CASSSGLAGPSNEQFF. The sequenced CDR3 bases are TGCGCCAGCAGCTCGGGACTAGCGGGGCCATCAAATGAG.

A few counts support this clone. CDR3 residues: CASSIGLPTPLSYGYTF. The sequenced part of the CDR3 DNA is TGTGCCAGTAGTATAGGACTGCCCACCCCGCTCTCTTATGGC. V is TRBV19 and J is TRBJ1-2, with D hard to call. The CDR3 end lies 3 residues beyond the end of the read and is filled in from the germline J gene. Trimming took 1 base from V and 5 from J, leaving 20 bases between them. The CDR3 spans 17 residues. Germline lookup yields CDR1 LNHDA and CDR2 SQIVND (reference sequence). Together with reference TRBV19 and TRBJ1-2, the CDR3 gives the full variable domain: DGGITQSPKYLFRKEGQNVTLSCEQNLNHDAMYWYRQDPGQGLRLIYYSQIVNDFQKGDIAEGYSVSREKKESFPLTVTSAQKNPTAFYLCASSIGLPTPLSYGYTFGSGTRLTVV.

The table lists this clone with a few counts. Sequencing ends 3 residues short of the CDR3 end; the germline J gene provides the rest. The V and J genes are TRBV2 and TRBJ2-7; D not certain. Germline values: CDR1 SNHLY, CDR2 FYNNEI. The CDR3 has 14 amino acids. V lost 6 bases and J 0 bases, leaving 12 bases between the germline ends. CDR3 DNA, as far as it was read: TGTGCCAGCAGGGAACAACAAGGCTCCTACGAG. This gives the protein CASREQQGSYE. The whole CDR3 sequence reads CASREQQGSYEQYF.